The source of this T cell receptor (beta chain) is a study of cytomegalovirus exposure and HLA in healthy donors. For the study at large: An analysis done earlier identified more than 90 million unique TCR beta sequences from approximately 180 million T cells.

Study findings and constraints: Compared with the roughly 730-donor mean, an Asian-associated ancestry cluster reportedly had fewer N-insertions, according to a later analysis. In an earlier analysis, productive rearrangement rates for most beta V segments clustered near 87% or 30%.

Researchers ran the PCR with 60 Vbeta and 13 Jbeta primers. Sequencing was performed with immunoSEQ multiplex PCR; in TCRdb, only in-frame clones are kept and a portion is missing. The sample holds about 220,000 clones, under 80% seen once. Points on this clone: The antigen remains undetermined.

This CDR3 has 14 amino acids. The germline V gene encodes CDR1 LNHDA and CDR2 SQIVND (reference sequence). Trimming left V 1 base short and J 4 bases short, with 10 bases between. The sample taken for sequencing was PBMCs. The clonotype comes from a young woman in good health and CMV-seronegative. The chain employs TRBV19 and TRBJ1-2; D is unclear. In DNA form, the CDR3 reads TGTGCCAGTAGTATAGGCGGGGATAGCTATGGCTACACCTTC. It codes for CASSIGGDSYGYTF.